The text below deals with one T cell receptor (beta chain). What it recognizes is unknown. Trimming removed 4 bases from V and 4 bases from J, with 13 bases in between. CDR3 length equals 14 residues. The germline V gene has CDR1 LNHDA and CDR2 SQIVND (reference sequence). These data originate in a study of persistence of HIV-infected CD4 T cells. Study information: A median of about eight years of suppressive ART preceded sampling. Blood samples, up to about 200 mL, came from multiple time points, except two leukapheresis donors sampled once.

Overall study findings and caveats: Degenerate expanded CDR3beta sequences were enriched among CMV- and Gag-responding cells.

The libraries were made with immunoSEQ version 4 in survey mode. Method: immunoSEQ multiplex PCR; TCRdb's copy keeps in-frame clones and lacks some. The table has roughly 28,000 clones, roughly 80% seen once. Lysates of CMV-infected fibroblasts at 9.5 to 10 ug/mL stimulated these cells. CD40L/CD69 double-negative CD45RO-high memory CD4+ T cells were collected. This rearrangement joins TRBV19 to TRBJ1-2; D is perhaps TRBD1 (6 bases). Sequencing was performed on CD4+ T cells sorted from PBMCs after roughly 18-hour stimulation, taken from a patient who received antiretroviral therapy. The sequence derives from an adult woman with HIV who was CMV-seropositive. The CDR3 protein is CASSTPTGSYGYTF. DNA of the CDR3: TGTGCCAGTAGTACCCCGACAGGATCCTATGGCTACACCTTC.